This TCR beta chain originates from a study of response to subunit inactivated influenza vaccine. Overall study results and limits: Authors suggested each seasonal flu vaccination may recruit only limited numbers of new T cells.

This clonotype occurred many times. Antigen specificity is unknown. One entry per CDR3 protein results from TCRdb running MiXCR on the RT-PCR reads. The sample contains roughly 700,000 distinct CDR3 sequences, around 13% of which appear only once. The TCR comes from a man aged 50 to 59 who received an inactivated influenza vaccine. Material: PBMCs from blood, obtained around two weeks before vaccination.

The CDR3 DNA is TGTGCCACCAGTGATGGGGGTACTGAAGCTTTCTTT. Protein: CATSDGGTEAFF. V and J are TRBV24-1 and TRBJ1-1; tentatively, D is TRBD1 (5 bases). The germline V and J ends were trimmed by 3 bases and 5 bases, with 6 bases remaining between them. The CDR3 covers 12 residues. Germline assignment: CDR1 KGHDR and CDR2 SFDVKD.